This T cell receptor beta chain was retrieved from a study of cytomegalovirus exposure and HLA in healthy donors. At the level of the study: Falling in the Caucasian-associated ancestry cluster were roughly 86% of 398 genotyped donors.

The PCR employed 60 Vbeta primers together with 13 Jbeta primers. Assay: immunoSEQ multiplex PCR; the TCRdb copy retains only in-frame clones and omits some. The data contain 180,000 or so clones, about four fifths of them singletons. Between the trimmed V and J ends, which lost 4 bases and 6 bases, there was a span of 12 bases. The CDR3 contains 13 residues. Germline CDR1 reads SGHTA; CDR2 reads FQGTGA. The TCR comes from a woman in her twenties or thirties in good health and CMV-seronegative. What was sequenced was PBMCs. The chain couples TRBV7-3 to TRBJ1-1, with D perhaps matching TRBD1 (5 bases). This CDR3 reads CASSYLGGAEAFF. CDR3 nucleotide sequence: TGTGCCAGCAGCTACCTGGGGGGAGCTGAAGCTTTCTTT.